The T cell receptor (beta chain) described here comes from a study of control samples from healthy donors and cancer patients (dated by TCRdb to about 2020). According to the germline V gene, CDR1 reads SGDLS and CDR2 reads YYNGEE. V lost 0 bases and J lost 1 base; the stretch between them is 7 bases long. Spanning cysteine to phenylalanine, the CDR3 consists of 14 amino acids. The entry retains the CDR3 DNA only, 42 bases that are in frame from base 1. To note about this clone: There is no known antigen for this receptor. The record has no base qualities; no much larger clone is one base away. The same CDR3 arises from other DNA sequences in this sample as well.

The library was built by means of the immunoSEQ multiplex PCR assay. TCRdb took this table from immuneACCESS and kept in-frame rearrangements with V and J called. Such tables lack part of the clones; where checked against another copy, unresolved V genes explain under half of the gap, and the rest is unexplained. Present in this sample are more than 50,000 clones, approximately 88% of which were seen just once. The top ten clones comprise roughly 3.8% of the sample. The sample consisted of blood. The origin of this receptor is a man aged 50-60 years in good health. In this chain, TRBV9 is recombined with TRBJ2-5, with an unclear D gene assignment. The CDR3: CASSVESGQETQYF. The sequenced DNA: TGTGCCAGCAGCGTAGAATCAGGCCAAGAGACCCAGTACTTC.